One T cell receptor beta chain is described in this entry. One junction end does not reproduce the germline sequence, and a read error may be involved. Looked up from germline, CDR1 is MNHNS and CDR2 is SASEGT. This CDR3 has 15 amino acids. The second PCR ran about 6 to 12 cycles with a sample-barcoded 5' primer and J-beta primers. One entry per CDR3 protein results from TCRdb running MiXCR on the 5' RACE reads. The sample contains about 1.8 million distinct CDR3 sequences, 40% to 55% of which appear only once. The record originates from a study of blood T cells in healthy people across ages. This chain connects TRBV6-1 to TRBJ1-2, with a possible D match to TRBD1 (5 bases). Sample: blood. The sequence derives from a woman between 35 and 50 years old in good health. The CDR3 nucleotides are TGTGCCAGCAGTGATATAACCGGGACTGAGTATGGCCACACCTTC. Amino acid sequence: CASSDITGTEYGHTF.